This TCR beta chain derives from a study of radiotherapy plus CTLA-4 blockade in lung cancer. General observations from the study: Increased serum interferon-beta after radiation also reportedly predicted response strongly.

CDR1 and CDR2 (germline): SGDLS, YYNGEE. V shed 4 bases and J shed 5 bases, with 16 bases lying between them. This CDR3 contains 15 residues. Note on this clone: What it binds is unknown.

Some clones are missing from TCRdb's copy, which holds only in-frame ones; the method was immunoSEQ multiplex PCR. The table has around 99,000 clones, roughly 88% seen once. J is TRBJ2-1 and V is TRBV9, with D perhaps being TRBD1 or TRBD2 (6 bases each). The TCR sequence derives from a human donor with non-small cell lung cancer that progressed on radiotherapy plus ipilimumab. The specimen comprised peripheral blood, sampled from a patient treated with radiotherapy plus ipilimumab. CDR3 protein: CASSPFPRGDNEQFF. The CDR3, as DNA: TGTGCCAGCAGCCCCTTCCCTAGGGGGGACAATGAGCAGTTCTTC. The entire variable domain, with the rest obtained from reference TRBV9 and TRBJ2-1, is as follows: DSGVTQTPKHLITATGQRVTLRCSPRSGDLSVYWYQQSLDQGLQFLIQYYNGEERAKGNILERFSAQQFPDLHSELNLSSLELGDSALYFCASSPFPRGDNEQFFGPGTRLTVL.